Detailed here is one T cell receptor (beta chain). What it recognizes is unknown. CDR3 length equals 16 residues. V was shortened by 3 bases and J by 4 bases, with 17 bases between the two germline ends. Germline loops: CDR1 KGHDR, CDR2 SFDVKD. Primed by a sample-barcoded 5' primer and a J-beta primer mix, a second PCR proceeded for about 7 to 12 cycles. Each cDNA molecule received a tag from a template-switch adaptor that had 12 random nucleotides. Per-sample output comprised a minimum of 3 million paired-end reads containing CDR3. One entry per CDR3 protein results from TCRdb running MiXCR on the 5' RACE reads. The table shows about 1.8 million distinct CDR3 sequences, with about 49% occurring only once. This record comes from a study of blood T cells in healthy people across ages. Whole-study results and caveats: CMV status of donors was unknown, possibly confounding expanded clonotype changes. There was a strong correlation between TCR beta diversity and naive T cell percentage.

The chain recombines TRBV24-1 with TRBJ1-1, with D perhaps TRBD1 (6 bases). Sequenced: blood. This receptor was obtained from a woman between 40 and 55 years old in good health. The CDR3 spells CATSDRGPGGGTEAFF. DNA of the CDR3: TGTGCCACCAGTGATCGAGGACCGGGGGGCGGCACTGAAGCTTTCTTT.